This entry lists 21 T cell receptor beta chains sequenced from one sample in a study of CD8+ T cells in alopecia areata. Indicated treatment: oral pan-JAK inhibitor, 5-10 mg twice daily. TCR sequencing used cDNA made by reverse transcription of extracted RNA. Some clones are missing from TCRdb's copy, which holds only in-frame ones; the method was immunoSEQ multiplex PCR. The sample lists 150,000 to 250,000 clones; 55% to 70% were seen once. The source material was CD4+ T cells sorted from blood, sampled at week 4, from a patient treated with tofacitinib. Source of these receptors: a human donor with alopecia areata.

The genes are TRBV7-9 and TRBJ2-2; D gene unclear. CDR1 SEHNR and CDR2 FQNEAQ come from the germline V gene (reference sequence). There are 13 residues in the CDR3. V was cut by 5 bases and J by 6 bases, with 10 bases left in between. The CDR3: CASSPNAAGELFF. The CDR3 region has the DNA TGTGCCAGCAGCCCGAACGCGGCCGGGGAGCTGTTTTTT.

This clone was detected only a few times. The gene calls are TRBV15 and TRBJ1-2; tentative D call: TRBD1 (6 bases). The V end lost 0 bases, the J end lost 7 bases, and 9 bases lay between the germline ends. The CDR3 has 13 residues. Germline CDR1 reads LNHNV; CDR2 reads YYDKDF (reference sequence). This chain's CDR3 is CATSREAGVGYTF. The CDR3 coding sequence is TGTGCCACCAGCAGAGAGGCAGGGGTTGGCTACACCTTC.

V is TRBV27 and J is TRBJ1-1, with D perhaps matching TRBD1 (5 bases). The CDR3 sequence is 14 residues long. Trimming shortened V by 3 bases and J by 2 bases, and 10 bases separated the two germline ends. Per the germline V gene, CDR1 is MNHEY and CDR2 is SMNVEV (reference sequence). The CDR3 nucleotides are TGTGCCAGCAGTTTTGACAGCTTAAACACTGAAGCTTTCTTT. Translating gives CASSFDSLNTEAFF.

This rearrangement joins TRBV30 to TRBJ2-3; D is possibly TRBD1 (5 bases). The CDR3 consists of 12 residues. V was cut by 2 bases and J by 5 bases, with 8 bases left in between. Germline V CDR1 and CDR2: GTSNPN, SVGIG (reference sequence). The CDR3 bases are TGTGCCTGGAGTTTCCAGGGAGATACGCAGTATTTT. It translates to CAWSFQGDTQYF.

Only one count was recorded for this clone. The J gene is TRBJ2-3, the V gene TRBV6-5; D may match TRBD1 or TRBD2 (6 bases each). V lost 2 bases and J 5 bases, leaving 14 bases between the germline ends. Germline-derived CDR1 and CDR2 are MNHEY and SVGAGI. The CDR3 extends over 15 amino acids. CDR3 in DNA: TGTGCCAGCAGTTACGGGGGCGGGATAGGAGATACGCAGTATTTT. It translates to CASSYGGGIGDTQYF.

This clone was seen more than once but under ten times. Written as DNA, the CDR3 is TGCAGCGTAGACCCCACAGGGCCAGATACGCAGTATTTT. Protein product: CSVDPTGPDTQYF. The chain uses TRBV29-1 and TRBJ2-3; a possible D gene is TRBD1 (6 bases). CDR1 is SQVTM, CDR2 ANQGSEA, per germline. The CDR3 has 13 amino acids. V was cut by 6 bases and J by 4 bases, with 14 bases left in between.

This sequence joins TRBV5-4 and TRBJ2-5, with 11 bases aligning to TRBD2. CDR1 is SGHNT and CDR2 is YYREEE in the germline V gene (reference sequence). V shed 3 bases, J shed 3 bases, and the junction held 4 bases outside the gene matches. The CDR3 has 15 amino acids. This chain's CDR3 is CASSSPGLAEETQYF. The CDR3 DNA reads TGTGCCAGCAGCTCACCGGGACTAGCGGAAGAGACCCAGTACTTC.

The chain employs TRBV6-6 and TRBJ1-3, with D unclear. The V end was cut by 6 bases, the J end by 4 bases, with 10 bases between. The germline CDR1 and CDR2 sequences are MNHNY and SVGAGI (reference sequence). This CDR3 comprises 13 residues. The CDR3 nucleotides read TGTGCCAGCAGGAGCCCGGGAGGAAACACCATATATTTT. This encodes CASRSPGGNTIYF.

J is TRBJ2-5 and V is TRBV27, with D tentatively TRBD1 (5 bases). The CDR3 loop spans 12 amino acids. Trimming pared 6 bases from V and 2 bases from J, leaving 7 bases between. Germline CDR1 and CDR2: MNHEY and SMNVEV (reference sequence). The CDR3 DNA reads TGTGCCAGCAGACAGGCACAAGAGACCCAGTACTTC. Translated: CASRQAQETQYF.

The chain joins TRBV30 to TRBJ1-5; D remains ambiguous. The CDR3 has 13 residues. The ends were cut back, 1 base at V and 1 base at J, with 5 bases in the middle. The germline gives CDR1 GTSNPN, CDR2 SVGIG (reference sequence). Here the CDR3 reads CAWSERSNQPQHF. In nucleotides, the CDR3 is TGTGCCTGGAGTGAAAGAAGCAATCAGCCCCAGCATTTT.

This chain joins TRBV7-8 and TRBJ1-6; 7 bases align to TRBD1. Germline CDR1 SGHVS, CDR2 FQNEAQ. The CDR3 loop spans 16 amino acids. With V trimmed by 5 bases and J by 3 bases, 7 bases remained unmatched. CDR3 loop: CASSRLQGNYNSPLHF. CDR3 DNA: TGTGCCAGCAGCCGACTACAGGGGAACTATAATTCACCCCTCCACTTT.

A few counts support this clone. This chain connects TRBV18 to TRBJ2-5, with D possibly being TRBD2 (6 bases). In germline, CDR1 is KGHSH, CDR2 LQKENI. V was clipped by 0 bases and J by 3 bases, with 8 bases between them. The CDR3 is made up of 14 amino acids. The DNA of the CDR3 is TGTGCCAGCTCACCACCGTCGGGGGAAGAGACCCAGTACTTC. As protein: CASSPPSGEETQYF.

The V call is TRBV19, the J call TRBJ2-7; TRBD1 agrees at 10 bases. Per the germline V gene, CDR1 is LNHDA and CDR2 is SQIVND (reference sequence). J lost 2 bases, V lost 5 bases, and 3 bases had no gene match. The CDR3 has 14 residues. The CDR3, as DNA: TGTGCCAGTAGTTTGGGACAGGGGACCTACGAGCAGTACTTC. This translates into CASSLGQGTYEQYF.

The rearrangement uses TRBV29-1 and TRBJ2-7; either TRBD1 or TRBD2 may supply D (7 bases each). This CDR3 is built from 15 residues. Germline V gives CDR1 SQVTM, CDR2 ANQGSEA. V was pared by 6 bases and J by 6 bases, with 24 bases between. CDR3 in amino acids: CSVGGRETGRGEQYF. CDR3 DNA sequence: TGCAGCGTCGGAGGGCGTGAGACAGGGAGGGGCGAGCAGTACTTC.

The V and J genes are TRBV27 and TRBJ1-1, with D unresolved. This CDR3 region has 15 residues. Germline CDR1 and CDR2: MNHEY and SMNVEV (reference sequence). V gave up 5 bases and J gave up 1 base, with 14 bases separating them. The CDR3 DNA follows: TGTGCCAGCAGTCCGCCCCCATACAGGAACACTGAAGCTTTCTTT. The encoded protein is CASSPPPYRNTEAFF.

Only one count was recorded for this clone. The CDR3 here is CAWRRDPRGTQYF. DNA of the CDR3: TGTGCCTGGAGGCGAGACCCGCGGGGGACCCAGTACTTC. The J gene is TRBJ2-5, the V gene TRBV30, with D perhaps matching TRBD2 (6 bases). V was pared by 3 bases and J by 7 bases, with 15 bases between. CDR3 length equals 13 residues. Germline loops: CDR1 GTSNPN, CDR2 SVGIG (reference sequence).

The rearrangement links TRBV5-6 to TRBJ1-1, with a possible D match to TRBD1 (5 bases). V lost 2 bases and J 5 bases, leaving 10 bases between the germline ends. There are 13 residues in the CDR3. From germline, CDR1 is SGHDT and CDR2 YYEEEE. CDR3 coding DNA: TGTGCCAGCAGCTTTTCAGGGCGTACTGAAGCTTTCTTT. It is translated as CASSFSGRTEAFF. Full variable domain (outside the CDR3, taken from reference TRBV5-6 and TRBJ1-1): DAGVTQSPTHLIKTRGQQVTLRCSPKSGHDTVSWYQQALGQGPQFIFQYYEEEERQRGNFPDRFSGHQFPNYSSELNVNALLLGDSALYLCASSFSGRTEAFFGQGTRLTVV.

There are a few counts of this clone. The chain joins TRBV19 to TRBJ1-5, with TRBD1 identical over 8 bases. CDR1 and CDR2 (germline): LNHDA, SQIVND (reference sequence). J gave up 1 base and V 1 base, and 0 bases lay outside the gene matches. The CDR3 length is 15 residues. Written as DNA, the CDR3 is TGTGCCAGTAGTATAGGACAGGGGAGCAATCAGCCCCAGCATTTT. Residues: CASSIGQGSNQPQHF.

CDR3 residues: CASSLLGQGFNEQFF. CDR3 nucleotides: TGCGCCAGCAGCTTACTAGGACAGGGGTTCAATGAGCAGTTCTTC. The V and J genes are TRBV5-1 and TRBJ2-1; 9 nucleotides match TRBD1. Per the germline V gene, CDR1 is SGHRS and CDR2 is YFSETQ. This CDR3 has 15 amino acids. V was clipped by 2 bases and J by 6 bases; unmatched bases: 6.

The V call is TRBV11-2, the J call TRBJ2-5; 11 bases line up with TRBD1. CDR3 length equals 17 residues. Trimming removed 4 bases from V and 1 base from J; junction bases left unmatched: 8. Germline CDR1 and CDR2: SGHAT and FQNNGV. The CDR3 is CASSSPFGTGGQETQYF. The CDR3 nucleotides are TGTGCCAGCAGCTCTCCCTTTGGGACAGGGGGCCAAGAGACCCAGTACTTC.

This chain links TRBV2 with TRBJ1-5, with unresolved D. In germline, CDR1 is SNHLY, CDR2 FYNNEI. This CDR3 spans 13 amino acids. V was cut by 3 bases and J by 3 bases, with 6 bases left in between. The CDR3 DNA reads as TGTGCCAGCAGTGAGGGTTTCAATCAGCCCCAGCATTTT. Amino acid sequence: CASSEGFNQPQHF.